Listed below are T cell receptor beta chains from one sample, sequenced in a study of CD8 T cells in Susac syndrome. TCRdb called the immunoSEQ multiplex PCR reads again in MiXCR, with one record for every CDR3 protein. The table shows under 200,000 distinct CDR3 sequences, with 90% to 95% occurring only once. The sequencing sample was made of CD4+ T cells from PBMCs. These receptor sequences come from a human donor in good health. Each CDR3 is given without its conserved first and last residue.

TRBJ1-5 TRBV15 ATSKNNQPQH
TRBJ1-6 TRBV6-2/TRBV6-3 ASSNQGDSPLH
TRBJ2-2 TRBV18 ASSPWTGEMAGELF
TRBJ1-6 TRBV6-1 ASSPHGRGRTYNSPLH
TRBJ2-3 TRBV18 ASSPKQGVDTQY
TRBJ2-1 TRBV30 AWSARTSLDSYNEQF
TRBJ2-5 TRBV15 ATSRAAETQY
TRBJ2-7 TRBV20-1 SARAVPEQY
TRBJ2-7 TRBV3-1 ASSHNIYEQY
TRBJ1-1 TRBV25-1 ASSDPGTKDTEAF